This TCR beta chain was recovered during a study of human T cells and chemical hapten exposure. Notes on the study in general: There were significantly more large CDR3 similarity clusters among expanded TCRs than among controls.

Each cDNA molecule in the library carried unique molecular identifiers. In TCRdb, the RACE reads were re-called with MiXCR into one record per CDR3 protein. The data show approximately 100,000 distinct CDR3 sequences, with 10% to 15% seen just once and roughly 1.5% held by the top ten. The CDR3 has 13 amino acids. In germline, CDR1 is SGHTS, CDR2 YDEGEE. V was trimmed by 4 bases and J by 5 bases, leaving 10 bases between them. The time point denotes: pre-sensitization, week 0. Specified treatment: therapeutic diphenylcyclopropenone sensitization with weekly scalp DPC. Remarks on this clonotype: The target antigen is unknown.

The chain carries TRBV5-8 and TRBJ1-5; the D is unclear. The receptor comes from a woman aged 45-59 years with alopecia areata. Some clones in this sample may be carry-over from other donors' samples. The starting material was whole blood, obtained in connection with sensitization to the hapten diphenylcyclopropenone (DPC). CDR3 coding DNA: TGTGCCAGCAGCCGGTGGGGATATCAGCCCCAGCATTTT. It is translated as CASSRWGYQPQHF.